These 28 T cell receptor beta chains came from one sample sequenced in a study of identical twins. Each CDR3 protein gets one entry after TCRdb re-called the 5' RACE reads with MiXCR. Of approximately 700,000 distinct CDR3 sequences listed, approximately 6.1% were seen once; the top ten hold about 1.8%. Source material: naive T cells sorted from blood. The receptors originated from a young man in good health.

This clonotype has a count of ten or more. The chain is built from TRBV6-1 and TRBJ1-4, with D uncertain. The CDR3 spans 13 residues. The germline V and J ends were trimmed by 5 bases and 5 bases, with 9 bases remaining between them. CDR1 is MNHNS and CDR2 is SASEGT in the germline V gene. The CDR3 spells CASSPLGNEKLFF. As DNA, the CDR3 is TGTGCCAGCAGTCCCCTTGGCAATGAAAAACTGTTTTTT.

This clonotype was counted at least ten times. CDR3 DNA: TGTGCCAGCAGCACTAGCGGGGGCTACAATGAGCAGTTCTTC. It codes for CASSTSGGYNEQFF. The rearrangement uses TRBV6-4 and TRBJ2-1, with 11 bases aligning to TRBD2. The length of the CDR3 is 14 residues. The trim removed 6 bases at V and 3 bases at J, leaving 1 base unmatched. Germline CDR1 is MRHNA and CDR2 is SNTAGT.

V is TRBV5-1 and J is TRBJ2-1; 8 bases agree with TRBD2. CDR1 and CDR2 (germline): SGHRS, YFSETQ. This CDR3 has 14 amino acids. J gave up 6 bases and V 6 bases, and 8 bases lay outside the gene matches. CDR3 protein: CASTAGLGGNEQFF. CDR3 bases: TGCGCCAGCACAGCGGGACTAGGAGGCAATGAGCAGTTCTTC.

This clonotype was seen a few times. The CDR3 here is CASSQALTGVEKLFF. In DNA form, the CDR3 reads TGCGCCAGCAGCCAAGCCCTAACGGGTGTGGAAAAACTGTTTTTT. V gene TRBV4-1 combines with J gene TRBJ1-4; D unclear. V lost 1 base to trimming and J lost 8 bases, with 14 bases between them. Germline V CDR1 and CDR2: MGHRA, YSYEKL. This CDR3 is 15 amino acids long.

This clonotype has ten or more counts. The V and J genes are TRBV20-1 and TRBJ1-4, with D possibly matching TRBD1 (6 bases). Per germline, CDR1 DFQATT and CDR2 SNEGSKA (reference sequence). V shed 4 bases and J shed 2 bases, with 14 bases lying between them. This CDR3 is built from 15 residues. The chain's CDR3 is CSAKITGSTNEKLFF. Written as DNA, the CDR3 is TGCAGTGCTAAAATAACAGGGAGCACTAATGAAAAACTGTTTTTT.

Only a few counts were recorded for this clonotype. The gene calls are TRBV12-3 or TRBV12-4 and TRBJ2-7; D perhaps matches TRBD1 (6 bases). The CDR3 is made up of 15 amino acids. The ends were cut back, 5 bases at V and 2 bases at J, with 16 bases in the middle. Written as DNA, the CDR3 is TGTGCCAGCAGTCCCACTTTGGACAGTACCTACGAGCAGTACTTC. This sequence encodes CASSPTLDSTYEQYF.

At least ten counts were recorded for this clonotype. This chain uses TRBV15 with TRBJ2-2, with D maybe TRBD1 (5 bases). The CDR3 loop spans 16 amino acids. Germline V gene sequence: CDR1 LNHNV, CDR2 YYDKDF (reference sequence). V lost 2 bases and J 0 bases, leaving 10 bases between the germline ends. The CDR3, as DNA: TGTGCCACCAGCAGAAATCCGACAGCGAACACCGGGGAGCTGTTTTTT. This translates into CATSRNPTANTGELFF. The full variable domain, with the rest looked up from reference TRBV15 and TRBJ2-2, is DAMVIQNPRYQVTQFGKPVTLSCSQTLNHNVMYWYQQKSSQAPKLLFHYYDKDFNNEADTPDNFQSRRPNTSFCFLDIRSPGLGDTAMYLCATSRNPTANTGELFFGEGSRLTVL.

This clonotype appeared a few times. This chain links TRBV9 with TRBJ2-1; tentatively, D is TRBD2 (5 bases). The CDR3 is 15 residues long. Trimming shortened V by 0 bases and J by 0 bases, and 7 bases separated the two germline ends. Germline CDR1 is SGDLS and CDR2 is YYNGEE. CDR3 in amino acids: CASSVGRASYNEQFF. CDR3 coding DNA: TGTGCCAGCAGCGTAGGGCGGGCCTCCTACAATGAGCAGTTCTTC. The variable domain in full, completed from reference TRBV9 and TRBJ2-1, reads DSGVTQTPKHLITATGQRVTLRCSPRSGDLSVYWYQQSLDQGLQFLIQYYNGEERAKGNILERFSAQQFPDLHSELNLSSLELGDSALYFCASSVGRASYNEQFFGPGTRLTVL.

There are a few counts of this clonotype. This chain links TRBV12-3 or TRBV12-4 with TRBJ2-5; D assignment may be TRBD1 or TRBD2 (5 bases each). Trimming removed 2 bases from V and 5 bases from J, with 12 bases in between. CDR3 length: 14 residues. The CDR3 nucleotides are TGTGCCAGCAGTTTAAGGGACCTCAGGGAGACCCAGTACTTC. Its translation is CASSLRDLRETQYF.

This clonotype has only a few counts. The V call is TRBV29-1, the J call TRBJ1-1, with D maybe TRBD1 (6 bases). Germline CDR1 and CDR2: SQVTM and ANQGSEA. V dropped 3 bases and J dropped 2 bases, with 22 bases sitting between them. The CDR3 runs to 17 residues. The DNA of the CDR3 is TGCAGCGTTGACCCCATCAGAGGGGGGGTCTCTAACACTGAAGCTTTCTTT. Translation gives CSVDPIRGGVSNTEAFF. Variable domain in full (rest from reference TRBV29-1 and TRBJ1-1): SAVISQKPSRDICQRGTSLTIQCQVDSQVTMMFWYRQQPGQSLTLIATANQGSEATYESGFVIDKFPISRPNLTFSTLTVSNMSPEDSSIYLCSVDPIRGGVSNTEAFFGQGTRLTVV.

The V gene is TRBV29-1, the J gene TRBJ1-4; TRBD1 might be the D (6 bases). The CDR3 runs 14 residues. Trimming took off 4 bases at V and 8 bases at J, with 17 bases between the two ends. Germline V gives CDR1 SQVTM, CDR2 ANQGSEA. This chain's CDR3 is CSVGQAGIGEKLFF. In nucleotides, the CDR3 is TGCAGCGTTGGACAGGCAGGGATCGGAGAAAAACTGTTTTTT.

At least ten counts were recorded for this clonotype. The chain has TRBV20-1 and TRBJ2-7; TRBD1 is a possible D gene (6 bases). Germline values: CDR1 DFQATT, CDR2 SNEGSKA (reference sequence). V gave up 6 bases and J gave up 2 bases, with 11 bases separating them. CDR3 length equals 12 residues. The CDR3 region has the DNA TGCAGTGCCAATGGGGGCCCCTACGAGCAGTACTTC. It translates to CSANGGPYEQYF.

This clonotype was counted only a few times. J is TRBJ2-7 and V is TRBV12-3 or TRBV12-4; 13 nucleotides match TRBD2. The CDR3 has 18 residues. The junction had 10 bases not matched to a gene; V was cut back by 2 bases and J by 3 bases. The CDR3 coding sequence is TGTGCCAGCAGTTTAAGCGGGACTAGCGGGAAAAGATTCTACGAGCAGTACTTC. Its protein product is CASSLSGTSGKRFYEQYF.

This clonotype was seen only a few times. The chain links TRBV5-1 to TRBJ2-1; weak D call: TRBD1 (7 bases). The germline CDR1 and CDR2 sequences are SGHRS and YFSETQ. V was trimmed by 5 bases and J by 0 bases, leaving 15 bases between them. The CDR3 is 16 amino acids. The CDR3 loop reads CASRAGGQRSYNEQFF. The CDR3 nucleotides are TGCGCCAGCAGAGCCGGGGGACAGCGCTCCTACAATGAGCAGTTCTTC.

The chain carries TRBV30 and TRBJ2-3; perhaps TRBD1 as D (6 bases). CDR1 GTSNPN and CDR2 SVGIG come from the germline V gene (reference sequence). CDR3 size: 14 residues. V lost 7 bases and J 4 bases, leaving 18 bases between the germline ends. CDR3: CASAGVWDADTQYF. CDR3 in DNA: TGTGCCTCAGCAGGGGTGTGGGACGCAGATACGCAGTATTTT.

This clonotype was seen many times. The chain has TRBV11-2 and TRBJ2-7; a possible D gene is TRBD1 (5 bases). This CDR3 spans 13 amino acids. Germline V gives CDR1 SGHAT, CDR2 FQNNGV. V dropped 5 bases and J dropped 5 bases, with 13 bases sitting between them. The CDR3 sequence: CASSMSRVHEQYV. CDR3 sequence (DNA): TGTGCCAGCAGCATGTCCAGGGTTCACGAGCAGTACGTC.

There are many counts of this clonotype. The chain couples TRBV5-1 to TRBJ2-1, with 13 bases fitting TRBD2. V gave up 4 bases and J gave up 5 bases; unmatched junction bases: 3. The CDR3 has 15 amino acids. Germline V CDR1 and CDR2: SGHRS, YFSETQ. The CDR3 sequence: CASSQGLAGDNEQFF. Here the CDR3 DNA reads TGCGCCAGCAGCCAAGGACTAGCGGGAGACAATGAGCAGTTCTTC.

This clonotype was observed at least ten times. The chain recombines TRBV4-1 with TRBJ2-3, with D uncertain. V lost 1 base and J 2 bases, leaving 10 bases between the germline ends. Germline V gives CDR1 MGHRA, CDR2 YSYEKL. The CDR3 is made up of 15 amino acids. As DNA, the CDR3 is TGCGCCAGCAGCCAAGCCAAACTTAACACAGATACGCAGTATTTT. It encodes CASSQAKLNTDTQYF.

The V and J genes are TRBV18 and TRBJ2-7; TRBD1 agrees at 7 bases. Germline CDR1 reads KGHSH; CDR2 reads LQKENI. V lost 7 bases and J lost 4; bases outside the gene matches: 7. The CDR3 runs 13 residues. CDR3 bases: TGTGCCAGCTGTCGACAGGGCCTTTACGAGCAGTACTTC. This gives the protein CASCRQGLYEQYF.

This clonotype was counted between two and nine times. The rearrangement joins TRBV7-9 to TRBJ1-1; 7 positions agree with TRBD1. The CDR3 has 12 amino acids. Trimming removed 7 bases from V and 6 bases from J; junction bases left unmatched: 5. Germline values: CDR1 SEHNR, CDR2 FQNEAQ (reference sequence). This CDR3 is CASKRQGAEAFF. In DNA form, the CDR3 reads TGTGCCAGCAAACGACAGGGTGCTGAAGCTTTCTTT.

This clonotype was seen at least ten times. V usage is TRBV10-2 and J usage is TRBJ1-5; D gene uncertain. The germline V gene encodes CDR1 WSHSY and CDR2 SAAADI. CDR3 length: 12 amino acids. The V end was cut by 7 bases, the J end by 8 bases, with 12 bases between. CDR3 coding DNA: TGCGCCAGCACCCCAGGCCAAGAGCCCCAGCATTTT. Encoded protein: CASTPGQEPQHF.

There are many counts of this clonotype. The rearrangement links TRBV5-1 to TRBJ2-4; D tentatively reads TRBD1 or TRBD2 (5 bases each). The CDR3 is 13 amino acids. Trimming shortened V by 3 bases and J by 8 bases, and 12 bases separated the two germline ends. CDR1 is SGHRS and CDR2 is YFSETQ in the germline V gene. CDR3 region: CASSSGRGDIQYF. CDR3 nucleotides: TGCGCCAGCAGCTCGGGGCGAGGGGACATTCAGTACTTC.

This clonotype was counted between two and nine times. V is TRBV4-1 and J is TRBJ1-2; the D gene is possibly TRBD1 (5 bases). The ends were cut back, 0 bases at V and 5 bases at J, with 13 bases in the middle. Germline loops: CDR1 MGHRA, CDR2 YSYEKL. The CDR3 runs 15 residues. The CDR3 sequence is CASSQEGVGGYGYTF. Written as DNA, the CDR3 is TGCGCCAGCAGCCAAGAGGGGGTTGGGGGGTATGGCTACACCTTC.

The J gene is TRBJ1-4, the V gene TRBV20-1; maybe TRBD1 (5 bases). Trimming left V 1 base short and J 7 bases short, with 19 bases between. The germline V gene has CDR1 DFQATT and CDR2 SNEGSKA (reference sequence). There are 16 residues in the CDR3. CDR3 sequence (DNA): TGCAGTGCTAGAGGCCCGGGACCCACGAAAGGTGAAAAACTGTTTTTT. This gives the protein CSARGPGPTKGEKLFF.

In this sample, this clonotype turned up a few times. CDR3 protein: CSVAQGQNTEAFF. The DNA of the CDR3 is TGCAGCGTGGCGCAGGGACAGAACACTGAAGCTTTCTTT. The rearrangement joins TRBV29-1 to TRBJ1-1; perhaps TRBD1 as D (6 bases). The length of the CDR3 is 13 residues. Germline V gene sequence: CDR1 SQVTM, CDR2 ANQGSEA. V was clipped by 6 bases and J by 1 base, with 12 bases between them.

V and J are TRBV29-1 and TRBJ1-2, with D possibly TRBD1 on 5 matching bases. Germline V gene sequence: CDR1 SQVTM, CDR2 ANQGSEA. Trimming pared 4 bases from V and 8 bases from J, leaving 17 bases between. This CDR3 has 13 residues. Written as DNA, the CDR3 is TGCAGCGTTGGATATTGGGGGGGTGAAGGCTACACCTTC. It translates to CSVGYWGGEGYTF. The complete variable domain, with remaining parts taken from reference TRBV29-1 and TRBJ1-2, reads SAVISQKPSRDICQRGTSLTIQCQVDSQVTMMFWYRQQPGQSLTLIATANQGSEATYESGFVIDKFPISRPNLTFSTLTVSNMSPEDSSIYLCSVGYWGGEGYTFGSGTRLTVV.

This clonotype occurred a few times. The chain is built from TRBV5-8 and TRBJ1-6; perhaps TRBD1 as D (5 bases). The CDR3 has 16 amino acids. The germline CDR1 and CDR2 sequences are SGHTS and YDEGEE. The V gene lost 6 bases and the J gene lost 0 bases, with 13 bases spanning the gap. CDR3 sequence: CASNSGVRSYNSPLHF. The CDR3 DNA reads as TGTGCCAGCAATTCGGGGGTCCGCTCCTATAATTCACCCCTCCACTTT. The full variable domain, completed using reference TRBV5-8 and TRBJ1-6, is EAGVTQSPTHLIKTRGQQATLRCSPISGHTSVYWYQQALGLGLQFLLWYDEGEERNRGNFPPRFSGRQFPNYSSELNVNALELEDSALYLCASNSGVRSYNSPLHFGNGTRLTVT.

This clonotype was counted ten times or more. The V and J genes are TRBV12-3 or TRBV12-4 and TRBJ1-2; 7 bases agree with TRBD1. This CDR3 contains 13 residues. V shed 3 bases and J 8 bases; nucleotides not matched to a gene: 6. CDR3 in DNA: TGTGCCAGCAGTTTGACAGGGACGGGGGGCTACACCTTC. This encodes CASSLTGTGGYTF.